The T cell receptor (beta chain) described here comes from a study of OX40 agonist ivuxolimab in advanced cancers. Overall study: Partial responses were recorded for three patients, including one with hepatocellular carcinoma and two with cutaneous melanoma.

TCRdb keeps only in-frame clones here, not all; method: immunoSEQ multiplex PCR. The repertoire holds roughly 80,000 clones, with 65% to 90% as singletons. V was pared by 1 base and J by 1 base, with 7 bases of the junction left unmatched. The CDR3 has 18 residues. Germline CDR1 and CDR2: LGHNA and YSLEER. This chain links TRBV4-3 with TRBJ2-4; 10 nucleotides agree with TRBD2. The material was CD4+ or CD8+ T cells sorted from blood, obtained in a trial of the OX40 agonist ivuxolimab. This receptor was taken from an adult with an advanced solid tumor such as melanoma, head and neck, liver or kidney cancer. The DNA of the CDR3 is TGCGCCAGCAGCCAAGTGGGAGCGGGAGGGTGGGCCAAAAACATTCAGTACTTC. Its translation is CASSQVGAGGWAKNIQYF.